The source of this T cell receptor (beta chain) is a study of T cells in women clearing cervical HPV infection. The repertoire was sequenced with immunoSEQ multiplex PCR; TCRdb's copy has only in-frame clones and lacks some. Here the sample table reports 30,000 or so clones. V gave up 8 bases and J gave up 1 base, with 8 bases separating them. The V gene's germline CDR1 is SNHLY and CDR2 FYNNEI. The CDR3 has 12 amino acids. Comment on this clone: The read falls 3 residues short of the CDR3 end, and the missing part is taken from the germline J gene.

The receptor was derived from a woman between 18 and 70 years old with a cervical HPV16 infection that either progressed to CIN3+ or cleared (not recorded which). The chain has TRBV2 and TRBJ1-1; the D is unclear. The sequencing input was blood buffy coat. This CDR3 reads CASERQNTEAFF. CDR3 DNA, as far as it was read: TGTGCCAGCGAGAGGCAGAACACTGAA.